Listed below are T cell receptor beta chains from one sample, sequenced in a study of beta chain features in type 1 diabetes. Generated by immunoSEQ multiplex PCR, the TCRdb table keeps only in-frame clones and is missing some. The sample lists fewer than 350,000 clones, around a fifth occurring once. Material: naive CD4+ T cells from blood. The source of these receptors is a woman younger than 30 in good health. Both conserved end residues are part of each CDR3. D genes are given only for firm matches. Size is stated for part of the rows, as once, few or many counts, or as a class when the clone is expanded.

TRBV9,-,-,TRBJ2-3,CASSVRGQADTQYF,TGTGCCAGCAGCGTTAGAGGGCAGGCGGATACGCAGTATTTT
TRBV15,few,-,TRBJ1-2,CATSRRRTDFTNYGYTF,TGTGCCACCAGCAGAAGGAGGACAGACTTCACTAACTATGGCTACACCTTC
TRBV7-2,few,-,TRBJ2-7,CASSWEAGRNEQYF,TGTGCCAGCAGCTGGGAGGCAGGCCGGAACGAGCAGTACTTC
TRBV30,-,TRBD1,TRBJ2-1,CAWQYGTGYNEQFF,TGTGCCTGGCAATATGGGACAGGGTACAATGAGCAGTTCTTC
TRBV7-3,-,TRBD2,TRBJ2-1,CASSKKLAVYNEQFF,TGTGCCAGCAGCAAAAAACTAGCGGTATACAATGAGCAGTTCTTC
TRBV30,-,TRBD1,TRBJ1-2,CAWDRTGNYGYTF,TGTGCCTGGGACCGGACAGGAAACTATGGCTACACCTTC
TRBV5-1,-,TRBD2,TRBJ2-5,CASAPSGGDRTQYF,TGCGCCAGCGCCCCTTCCGGGGGGGATCGGACCCAGTACTTC
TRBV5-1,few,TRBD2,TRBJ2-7,CASSLLSLTSGSYEQYF,TGCGCCAGCAGCTTGCTAAGTTTGACTAGCGGTTCCTACGAGCAGTACTTC
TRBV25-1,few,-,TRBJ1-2,CASSEFSTNYGYTF,TGTGCCAGCAGTGAGTTCAGTACTAACTATGGCTACACCTTC
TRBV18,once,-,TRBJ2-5,CASSPYAKWRDQETQYF,TGTGCCAGCTCACCATATGCCAAGTGGCGGGACCAAGAGACCCAGTACTTC
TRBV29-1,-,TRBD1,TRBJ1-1,CSVGQGAPGMGAFF,TGCAGCGTCGGACAGGGGGCTCCTGGGATGGGAGCTTTCTTT
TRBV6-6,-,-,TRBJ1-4,CASRPLGTPRFEKLFF,TGTGCCAGCAGACCACTCGGGACTCCCCGTTTTGAAAAACTGTTTTTT
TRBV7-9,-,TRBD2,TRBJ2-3,CASSLGGSGTDTQYF,TGTGCCAGCAGCTTGGGGGGGAGCGGCACAGATACGCAGTATTTT
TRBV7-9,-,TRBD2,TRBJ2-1,CASSLDRLAGGRSNEQFF,TGTGCCAGCAGCTTAGACCGACTAGCGGGAGGGCGGAGCAATGAGCAGTTCTTC
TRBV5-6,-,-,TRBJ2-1,CASSKEWEQFF,TGTGCCAGCAGCAAAGAGTGGGAGCAGTTCTTC
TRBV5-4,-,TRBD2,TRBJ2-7,CASSFVSGGTTYEQYF,TGTGCCAGCAGCTTCGTGAGCGGGGGGACAACCTACGAGCAGTACTTC
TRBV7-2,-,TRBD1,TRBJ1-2,CASSYGQGEGGYTF,TGTGCCAGCAGCTACGGACAGGGGGAAGGAGGCTACACCTTC
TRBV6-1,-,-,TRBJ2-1,CASSESVSYNEQFF,TGTGCCAGCAGTGAATCGGTCTCCTACAATGAGCAGTTCTTC
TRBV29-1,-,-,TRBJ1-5,CSVSQGGSRNQPQHF,TGCAGCGTCAGCCAGGGAGGGAGCCGCAATCAGCCCCAGCATTTT
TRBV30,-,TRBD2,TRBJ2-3,CAWSRGGGLSTDTQYF,TGTGCCTGGAGTCGCGGGGGGGGACTATCAACAGATACGCAGTATTTT
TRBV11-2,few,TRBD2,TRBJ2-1,CASSLISGSASYNEQFF,TGTGCCAGCAGCTTAATTAGCGGGAGTGCCTCCTACAATGAGCAGTTCTTC
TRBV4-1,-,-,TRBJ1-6,CASSPLQGASPLHF,TGCGCCAGCAGCCCGCTACAGGGAGCCTCACCCCTCCACTTT
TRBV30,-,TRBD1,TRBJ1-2,CAWSVTGNYGYTF,TGTGCCTGGAGCGTGACAGGGAACTATGGCTACACCTTC
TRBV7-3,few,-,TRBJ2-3,CASSSSRAGYTDTQYF,TGTGCCAGCAGCTCTTCCCGGGCGGGGTACACAGATACGCAGTATTTT
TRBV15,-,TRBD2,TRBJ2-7,CATRTSGSYEQYF,TGTGCCACCCGCACTAGCGGGAGTTACGAGCAGTACTTC
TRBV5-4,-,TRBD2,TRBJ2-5,CASSLGASGRETQYF,TGTGCCAGCAGCTTGGGGGCTAGCGGGAGAGAGACCCAGTACTTC
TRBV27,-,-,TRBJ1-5,CASSLSRNQPQHF,TGTGCCAGCAGTTTATCGCGGAATCAGCCCCAGCATTTT
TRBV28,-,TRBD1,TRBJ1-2,CASSPPQGAYGYTF,TGTGCCAGCAGCCCCCCGCAGGGGGCCTATGGCTACACCTTC
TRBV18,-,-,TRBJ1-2,CASSPLGQGSYGYTF,TGTGCCAGCTCACCACTGGGCCAGGGTAGCTATGGCTACACCTTC
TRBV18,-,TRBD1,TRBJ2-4,CASSDSRGRLRDIQYF,TGTGCCAGCTCAGATAGCAGGGGGCGTCTACGAGACATTCAGTACTTC
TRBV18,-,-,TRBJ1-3,CASSPSVGNTIYF,TGTGCCAGCTCACCCTCAGTTGGAAACACCATATATTTT
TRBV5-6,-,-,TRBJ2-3,CASRRLSATQYF,TGTGCCAGCAGGAGGTTGTCCGCTACGCAGTATTTT
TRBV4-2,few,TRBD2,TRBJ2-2,CASSQSGLAGIGELFF,TGTGCCAGCAGCCAATCGGGACTAGCGGGGATCGGGGAGCTGTTTTTT
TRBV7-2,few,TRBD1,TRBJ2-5,CASTKQGFQETQYF,TGTGCCAGCACTAAACAGGGGTTCCAAGAGACCCAGTACTTC
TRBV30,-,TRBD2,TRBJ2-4,CARARLAGGQRAKNIQYF,TGTGCCCGGGCCCGACTAGCGGGGGGGCAGAGGGCCAAAAACATTCAGTACTTC
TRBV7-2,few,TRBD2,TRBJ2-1,CASSLGRGTYNEQFF,TGTGCCAGCAGCTTGGGGCGGGGGACGTACAATGAGCAGTTCTTC